These 14 T cell receptor beta chains share one sample of origin, sequenced in a study of blood T cell repertoires in COVID-19. Some clones are missing from TCRdb's copy, which holds only in-frame ones; the method was immunoSEQ multiplex PCR. The sample shows 170,000 or so clones, around 89% of them seen only once. The sequencing sample was made of peripheral blood. These receptors originate from a man aged 18 to 29 who had recovered from COVID-19.

V and J are TRBV9 and TRBJ2-7; TRBD2 matches at 9 bases. This CDR3 has 16 residues. V lost 4 bases, J lost 6 bases, and 14 bases stayed unmatched. Germline V gene data show CDR1 as SGDLS and CDR2 as YYNGEE. The CDR3 is CASSNHWGLAGSEQYF. CDR3 in DNA: TGTGCCAGCAGCAACCACTGGGGGCTAGCGGGGAGCGAGCAGTACTTC. The variable domain in full, completed from reference TRBV9 and TRBJ2-7, reads DSGVTQTPKHLITATGQRVTLRCSPRSGDLSVYWYQQSLDQGLQFLIQYYNGEERAKGNILERFSAQQFPDLHSELNLSSLELGDSALYFCASSNHWGLAGSEQYFGPGTRLTVT.

The chain links TRBV6-6 to TRBJ1-2; 7 bases match TRBD1. CDR3 length: 14 amino acids. Germline CDR1 and CDR2: MNHNY and SVGAGI (reference sequence). V was pared by 5 bases and J by 3 bases, with 6 bases of the junction left unmatched. CDR3 protein: CASSGQGQDYGYTF. In DNA form, the CDR3 reads TGTGCCAGCAGTGGCCAAGGACAGGACTATGGCTACACCTTC.

The CDR3 DNA reads TGCGCCAGCAGCCATAGCGCAGATACGCAGTATTTT. Translation gives CASSHSADTQYF. J is TRBJ2-3 and V is TRBV5-1; possible D gene TRBD2, 5 bases. The germline CDR1 and CDR2 sequences are SGHRS and YFSETQ. The V and J ends lost 4 bases and 4 bases respectively, with 7 bases between them. The CDR3 is 12 amino acids.

This clone occurred a few times. The chain carries TRBV27 and TRBJ2-7, with D perhaps matching TRBD1 (5 bases). Germline assignment: CDR1 MNHEY and CDR2 SMNVEV (reference sequence). This CDR3 region has 15 residues. With 5 bases removed from V and 3 bases from J, the gap between germline ends came to 17 bases. DNA of the CDR3: TGTGCCAGCAGTCCCCAGGGTCTCGTCCACTACGAGCAGTACTTC. It encodes CASSPQGLVHYEQYF.

The V call is TRBV7-8, the J call TRBJ2-2, with TRBD2 as a possible D gene (6 bases). CDR1 and CDR2 (germline): SGHVS, FQNEAQ. The CDR3 runs to 15 residues. V lost 5 bases, J lost 0 bases, and 10 bases lay in between. The CDR3 DNA is TGTGCCAGCAGCCAAGCGGGCGCGAACACCGGGGAGCTGTTTTTT. Its protein product is CASSQAGANTGELFF.

The chain combines TRBV10-3 with TRBJ1-5, with TRBD1 matching over 7 bases. This CDR3 comprises 15 residues. Trimming removed 5 bases from V and 0 bases from J; junction bases left unmatched: 4. In germline, CDR1 is ENHRY, CDR2 SYGVKD. In nucleotides, the CDR3 is TGTGCCATCAGTACCGACAGGGATAGCAATCAGCCCCAGCATTTT. It translates to CAISTDRDSNQPQHF.

V gene TRBV6-5 combines with J gene TRBJ1-2, with D uncertain. CDR3 length: 15 residues. Trimming stripped 0 bases from V and 0 bases from J, with 8 bases between. In germline, CDR1 is MNHEY, CDR2 SVGAGI. CDR3 nucleotide sequence: TGTGCCAGCAGTTACTCGCCGATAGCTAACTATGGCTACACCTTC. The encoded protein is CASSYSPIANYGYTF.

The CDR3 region is CASSSGVDNEQFF. CDR3 nucleotides: TGTGCCAGCAGTTCGGGGGTGGACAATGAGCAGTTCTTC. This chain joins TRBV12-3 or TRBV12-4 and TRBJ2-1; tentative D call: TRBD2 (6 bases). V was trimmed by 4 bases and J by 5 bases, leaving 9 bases between them. The length of the CDR3 is 13 residues.

This chain connects TRBV2 to TRBJ1-2, with 9 bases fitting TRBD1. V gave up 1 base and J gave up 3 bases; unmatched junction bases: 9. Germline V gene lookup returns CDR1 SNHLY and CDR2 FYNNEI. CDR3 length: 17 residues. The CDR3 protein is CASSEVTGGTIYYGYTF. CDR3 DNA sequence: TGTGCCAGCAGTGAAGTGACAGGGGGTACTATTTACTATGGCTACACCTTC.

The V gene is TRBV6-2 or TRBV6-3, the J gene TRBJ2-1; possible D gene TRBD2, 6 bases. Germline V gene sequence: CDR1 MNHEY, CDR2 SVGEGT. Trimming stripped 6 bases from V and 9 bases from J, with 18 bases between. CDR3 size: 14 residues. The CDR3 region has the DNA TGTGCCAGCAGCCCCGATCTTGGACTAACTGAGCAGTTCTTC. This encodes CASSPDLGLTEQFF.

CDR3 nucleotides: TGTGCCAGCAGTGAAGAGGGTACGGTCACTGAAGCTTTCTTT. This translates into CASSEEGTVTEAFF. The chain uses TRBV6-4 and TRBJ1-1; D is uncertain. V lost 3 bases to trimming and J lost 4 bases, with 12 bases between them. The CDR3 totals 14 residues. Germline values: CDR1 MRHNA, CDR2 SNTAGT.

The chain joins TRBV11-2 to TRBJ2-7, with TRBD1 identical over 8 bases. Germline V gene data show CDR1 as SGHAT and CDR2 as FQNNGV. V trimming: 1 base; J trimming: 4 bases; junction bases outside the gene matches: 3. The CDR3 covers 14 residues. The CDR3 region has the DNA TGTGCCAGCAGCTTAGGGACAGGGCTTTACGAGCAGTACTTC. Protein sequence: CASSLGTGLYEQYF.

The rearrangement joins TRBV7-9 to TRBJ1-2; D perhaps matches TRBD1 (5 bases). Germline assignment: CDR1 SEHNR and CDR2 FQNEAQ (reference sequence). The CDR3 covers 14 residues. Trimming pared 1 base from V and 2 bases from J, leaving 8 bases between. The CDR3 region is CASSLVAGNYGYTF. For the CDR3, the DNA is TGTGCCAGCAGCTTAGTTGCAGGGAACTATGGCTACACCTTC.

This clone has a handful of counts. CDR3 region: CASSLRTGNNSPLHF. The CDR3 nucleotides read TGTGCCAGCAGCTTGAGAACAGGGAATAATTCACCCCTCCACTTT. The chain couples TRBV7-9 to TRBJ1-6; D might be TRBD1 (6 bases). Germline CDR1 and CDR2: SEHNR and FQNEAQ (reference sequence). V was shortened by 3 bases and J by 5 bases, with 11 bases between the two germline ends. The CDR3 loop spans 15 amino acids.